The following is a TCR beta chain sequence with its context. The data originate from a study of blood T cell repertoires in COVID-19. Study information: Sources were T cells, B-cell-depleted T cells, or PBMCs; the material itself was cDNA or gDNA.

In the study's own analysis: Quantification of nucleated cells was approximated via reference gene primer amplification. Libraries were prepared by immunoSEQ multiplex PCR; TCRdb keeps only in-frame clonotypes and omits some of them. The DNA was the basis for D and trimming; V, J and clone size are from that table. The table lists roughly 200,000 clones, approximately 80% of them singletons. The CDR3 is made up of 15 amino acids. V lost 1 base and J 1 base, leaving 11 bases between the germline ends. Germline V CDR1 and CDR2: SGHRS, YFSETQ. The specimen sequenced was peripheral blood. This TCR was recovered from a man aged 35 to 55 with acute or convalescent COVID-19. The chain couples TRBV5-1 to TRBJ1-1; the D gene is possibly TRBD1 (5 bases). CDR3 sequence (DNA): TGCGCCAGCAGCTTGTACGGGGGGACGAACACTGAAGCTTTCTTT. Its protein product is CASSLYGGTNTEAFF.